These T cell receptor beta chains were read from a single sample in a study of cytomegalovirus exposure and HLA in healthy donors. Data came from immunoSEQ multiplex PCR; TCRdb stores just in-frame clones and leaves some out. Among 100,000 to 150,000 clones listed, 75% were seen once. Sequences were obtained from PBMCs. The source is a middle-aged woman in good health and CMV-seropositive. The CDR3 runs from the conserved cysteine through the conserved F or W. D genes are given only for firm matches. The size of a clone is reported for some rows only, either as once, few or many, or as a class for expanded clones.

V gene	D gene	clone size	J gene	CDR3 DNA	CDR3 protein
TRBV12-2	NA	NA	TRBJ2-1	TGTGCAAGTCGCTTAGCTGGGGGCTCCGACAATGAGCAGTTCTTC	CASRLAGGSDNEQFF
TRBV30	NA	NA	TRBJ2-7	TGTGCCTGGACCTCCGGGACTTCCTACGAGCAGTACTTC	CAWTSGTSYEQYF
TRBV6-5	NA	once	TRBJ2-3	TGTGCCAGCAGCCGGGACACGAGCACAGATACGCAGTATTTT	CASSRDTSTDTQYF
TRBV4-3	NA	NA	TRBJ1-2	TGCGCCAGCAGCCAAGATCTCGGGGGTTATGGCTACACCTTC	CASSQDLGGYGYTF
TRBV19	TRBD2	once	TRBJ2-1	TGTGCCAGTAGTATTGTGACTAGCGGGAGGGGAGAGCAGTTCTTC	CASSIVTSGRGEQFF
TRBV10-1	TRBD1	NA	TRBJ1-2	TGCGCCACCAAACCGGGGGACAGTCCTAACTATGGCTACACCTTC	CATKPGDSPNYGYTF
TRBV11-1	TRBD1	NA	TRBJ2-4	TGTGCCAGCAGCGAGCGGGACAGGGAGAAAAACATTCAGTACTTC	CASSERDREKNIQYF
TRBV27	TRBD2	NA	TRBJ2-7	TGTGCCAGCAGTTTACGAAGCGGGGAAATCTCCTACGAGCAGTACTTC	CASSLRSGEISYEQYF
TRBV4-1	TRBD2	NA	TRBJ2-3	TGCGCCAGCAGCCAAGATCAAGCGGGAGGCTCTACGCAGTATTTT	CASSQDQAGGSTQYF
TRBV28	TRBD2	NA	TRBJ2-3	TGTGCCAGCAGCCTGCCCGCGGGGGGCACAGATACGCAGTATTTT	CASSLPAGGTDTQYF
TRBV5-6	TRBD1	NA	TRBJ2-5	TGTGCCAGCAGCTATGGGACAGGGGTCGCCCAAGAGACCCAGTACTTC	CASSYGTGVAQETQYF
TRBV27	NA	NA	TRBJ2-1	TGTGCCAGCAGTTTGTGGTTCTCGGGGGACAATGAGCAGTTCTTC	CASSLWFSGDNEQFF
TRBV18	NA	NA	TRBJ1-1	TGTGCCAGCTCACCCAAAACAGAGAACACTGAAGCTTTCTTT	CASSPKTENTEAFF
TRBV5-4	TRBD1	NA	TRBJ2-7	TGTGCCAGCAGCTTATCGCTCGACAGGGGGCCCCACGAGCAGTACTTC	CASSLSLDRGPHEQYF
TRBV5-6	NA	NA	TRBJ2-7	TGTGCCAGCAGCACGGGACTCCTCGCGGACGAGCAGTACTTC	CASSTGLLADEQYF
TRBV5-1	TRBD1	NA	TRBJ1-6	TGCGCCAGCAGCCAGGGACAGGGACCCAATTCACCCCTCCACTTT	CASSQGQGPNSPLHF
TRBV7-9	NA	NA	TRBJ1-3	TGTGCCAGCAGCTTCGGACCTCAGGGAGGAAACACCATATATTTT	CASSFGPQGGNTIYF
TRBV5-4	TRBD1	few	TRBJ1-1	TGTGCCAGCAGCGGAGACAGGGGTGGGAACACTGAAGCTTTCTTT	CASSGDRGGNTEAFF
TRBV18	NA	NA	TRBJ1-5	TGTGCCAGCTCACCGACCCAGACAGCAGGCAATCAGCCCCAGCATTTT	CASSPTQTAGNQPQHF
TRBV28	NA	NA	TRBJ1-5	TGTGCCAGCAGTACAGACGTGCAGGGCTATAGCAATCAGCCCCAGCATTTT	CASSTDVQGYSNQPQHF
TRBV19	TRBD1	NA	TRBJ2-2	TGTGCCAGTAGTAGACAGGGGTCCGGGGAGCTGTTTTTT	CASSRQGSGELFF
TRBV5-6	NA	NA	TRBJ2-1	TGTGCCAGCAGCTTGGGTCAGGGCGATGAGCAGTTCTTC	CASSLGQGDEQFF